This T cell receptor beta chain was recovered during a study of cytomegalovirus exposure and HLA in healthy donors (dated by TCRdb to about 2017). In terms of the full investigation: According to an earlier analysis of around 600 of the donors, about 170 million T cells yielded 117 million unique TCR beta sequences and 276 Gb of sequence data. The study aimed to test whether signatures of past pathogen exposure could be identified by cataloging public T cell receptors. The later analysis used no new phenotypic data to find candidate immune exposures, relying instead on TCR beta sequences and their occurrence across donors. Class I and class II HLA loci were covered by the typing at four-digit resolution. A later analysis re-analyzed previously published TCR beta repertoires from 666 donors and added high-resolution HLA genotyping to study TCR occurrence patterns. The study profiled the T cell repertoires of 500 to 800 subjects by immunosequencing and related them to cytomegalovirus serostatus. An early release that covered roughly 600 HLA-typed donors contained around 300 gigabases of sequencing data and 85 million to 100 million unique TCR sequences. A later genetic analysis took genome-wide SNP genotypes for about three fifths of the 666 donors and used that subset as a discovery cohort. In addition to the first cohort of around 670 subjects, a separate validation cohort of approximately 110 different subjects was used. Typing coverage differed by locus: A, B, C, DRB1 and DQB1 were typed in roughly 620-630 donors, DQA1 in around 500, DPA1 in around 600, and DPB1 in approximately 450. Because of strong linkage in the cohort, roughly five DR-DQ haplotypes were treated as single units for association and clustering. All discovery cohort repertoires had been generated using a single sequencing platform. High-throughput TCR immunosequencing, statistical association of individual TCRs with disease status, and machine learning were combined to predict cytomegalovirus infection status. Alongside the repertoire data, information on donor age, sex, ethnicity and CMV serostatus was compiled. Of the roughly 390 genotyped donors, 81% were placed in the genetic ancestry cluster associated with self-reported Caucasian donors. Among under 450 genotyped donors of the cohort, an average of approximately 230,000 unique TCR beta nucleotide sequences were sequenced per donor, roughly 20% of them non-productive. An earlier analysis of 587 of the donors applied high-throughput TCR beta sequencing to assess whether each TCR beta V gene segment acted as functional or pseudogenic. Points the paper makes about the study in general: This cohort had only TCR beta chains sequenced, and the lack of alpha or paired-chain data limited which features could be detected. Correlated functional status among segregating V segments might be attributable to linkage disequilibrium, but an unknown experimental factor could not be ruled out. In a later analysis, TCR association rates were found to vary across HLA loci, with the most associated TCRs seen for DRB1 alleles and the fewest for HLA-C alleles. The study gave a list of roughly 150 TCR beta chains associated with cytomegalovirus. A later analysis found that most CMV-associated TCR beta chains appeared HLA-restricted, with HLA associations seemingly driven largely by CMV exposure. According to a later genetic analysis, donors in an Asian-associated ancestry cluster had fewer N-insertions in productive TCRs than the roughly 670-donor mean. Because some donors lacked HLA typing at each locus, the association tests relied only on the typed subset. An association between a missense DCLRE1C variant and V-gene and J-gene trimming of TCR beta chains was found in a later genetic analysis and replicated in an independent cohort. A further reported finding was that TCR beta sequences accurately predicted the HLA-A and HLA-B alleles for most subjects in the first cohort. A group of highly shared sequence variants was considered likely to be a technical artifact of the sequencing pipeline. Roughly uniform sequencing depth across donors was assumed in presence/absence analyses, although this assumption may not hold. The 87-base-pair reads could not distinguish some IMGT-functional V segments, including TRBV6-2 and TRBV6-3, so those segments were excluded. Assigning TCR associations to individual alleles was difficult when HLA alleles, especially DR and DQ, strongly co-occurred. According to a later analysis, parvovirus B19, influenza, CMV and Epstein-Barr virus appeared linked to several top co-occurrence clusters. Broadly in line with IMGT annotations, most TCR beta V segments showed up in productive rearrangements about 87% or about 30% of the time in an earlier analysis of 450 to 600 of the donors. Because counts were too low, roughly 17 rarely observed V segments, including chromosome 9 orphons, were left out of the earlier analysis of some 600 of the donors. Specific HLA alleles were associated with more than 15,000 TCR beta sequences at a false discovery rate of 0.05 in a later analysis. In vitro tests confirmed that three of the cytomegalovirus-associated TCR beta chains recognize cytomegalovirus antigens. It was suggested by the authors that the approach could potentially be generalized to other disease states and immunological phenotypes. The only immune exposure information available for the cohort was CMV serostatus. Across donors, most TCR sequences were observed very rarely, whereas some public TCRs were present in many individuals. The classifier was reported to diagnose cytomegalovirus status with high specificity and sensitivity in both the original cohort and the validation cohort. Compared with equally common non-associated chains, HLA-associated TCR beta chains in a later analysis were more clonally expanded and had lower generation probabilities.

Libraries came from the immunoSEQ multiplex PCR assay. A mixture of 60 forward primers for TCR Vbeta segments and 13 reverse primers for TCR Jbeta segments was used in the multiplex PCR. The CDR3 region of rearranged TCR beta genes was amplified from genomic DNA by a multiplex PCR assay. The Illumina HiSeq System was used to sequence the amplified TCR beta libraries as 87-base-pair reads. In the authors' own workflow: A later analysis tallied roughly 76 million unique TCR beta chains across the 666 repertoires, and about 12 million of those chains were shared by two or more donors. A nearest-neighbor algorithm error-corrected the raw reads and collapsed the reads into unique sequences, merging closely related sequences to remove PCR and sequencing errors. Alignment of CDR3 sequences to IMGT reference sequences was used to assign V, D and J gene segments. For a sequence to be retained, a match of at least six nucleotides was required to both a V gene segment and a J gene segment. Rearrangements were called productive when the CDR3 lacked stop codons and stayed in frame with V and J; all others were non-productive. Following IMGT convention, CDR3 was defined as the stretch from the second conserved V-encoded cysteine to the conserved J-encoded phenylalanine. Sequences without an unambiguous match to a single V gene segment were excluded from the earlier analysis of a few hundred of the donors. In an earlier analysis of roughly 500 of the donors, V segments were called functional above 56.7% productive rearrangements and were called segregating when the between-donor standard deviation exceeded 5%. A statistical classification framework was developed to diagnose cytomegalovirus status using the catalog of TCR beta chain sequences. V and J gene assignment, in a later analysis, came from comparing TCR nucleotide sequences with IMGT/GENE-DB human TR gene sequences. The TCRdist pipeline was used in a later analysis to assign CDR3 sequences and most-parsimonious VDJ recombination scenarios. A later analysis defined each TCR beta chain by its CDR3 amino acid sequence plus V-gene family, and excluded reads lacking a unique V-gene family. As a way to deal with suspected cross-contamination and a sequencing artifact, a later analysis dropped nearly 600 nucleotide sequences that were highly shared and had low generation probability. In a later analysis, a clonal expansion index for each public chain was calculated from normalized within-repertoire ranks of inferred template counts. In a later analysis, generation probabilities were computed using a VDJ recombination model fitted to out-of-frame rearrangements, and the results were checked against IGoR. In a later analysis, hypergeometric tests were used to score TCR-TCR, TCR-HLA and TCR-CMV co-occurrence, with a repertoire-size bias correction applied to TCR pairs. A later analysis estimated false discovery rates by permuting HLA or CMV assignments 20 times. In a later analysis, co-occurring TCRs were grouped using DBSCAN, and TCRdist sequence similarity was added for clustering within HLA-allele-positive subsets. For co-occurrence clustering, repertoires with fewer than 30,000 or more than 120,000 public chains were excluded, along with a handful of repertoires with anomalous nucleotide sharing. TCRdb obtained this table from immuneACCESS and retained in-frame rearrangements with V and J assigned. These tables miss some clones; where compared with another copy, unresolved V genes account for less than half of the shortfall, and the remainder is unexplained. Clonal size and the V and J genes are those of that table, whereas D and trimming came from the DNA. This sample comprises about 130,000 clones, roughly 78% of them detected only once. In total, the top ten clones hold roughly 10% of the sample.

Based on the germline V gene, the CDR1 and CDR2 sequences are MDHEN and SYDVKM. Inclusive of the bounding cysteine and phenylalanine, the CDR3 is 13 residues long. Just the 39-base CDR3 DNA is kept, in frame starting at base 1. V loses 7 bases at its end and J loses 2 bases; junction bases beyond the gene matches: 1. The cohort comprised around 700 healthy bone marrow donors. At the time of sampling, every cohort member was nominally healthy, though immune exposures that went unrecorded were likely present. The donor was CMV seropositive and belonged to the group of a few hundred seropositive cohort members. A peripheral blood sample was provided by each donor, and peripheral blood mononuclear cells were used for TCR beta sequencing. Genomic DNA extraction from the blood cell samples was performed with the Qiagen DNeasy Blood Extraction Kit. On this clone: What this receptor recognizes is not known. Within one base of it there is no much larger clone, and no base qualities were kept.

The clonotype originates from a man aged 30-40 years in good health and CMV-seropositive. The sequencing sample was made of PBMCs. The rearranged segments are TRBV28 and TRBJ2-3; 9 junctional bases match TRBD2. The DNA sequence is TGTGCCAGCACTAGCGGGACCACAGATACGCAGTATTTT. Its coded protein is CASTSGTTDTQYF.